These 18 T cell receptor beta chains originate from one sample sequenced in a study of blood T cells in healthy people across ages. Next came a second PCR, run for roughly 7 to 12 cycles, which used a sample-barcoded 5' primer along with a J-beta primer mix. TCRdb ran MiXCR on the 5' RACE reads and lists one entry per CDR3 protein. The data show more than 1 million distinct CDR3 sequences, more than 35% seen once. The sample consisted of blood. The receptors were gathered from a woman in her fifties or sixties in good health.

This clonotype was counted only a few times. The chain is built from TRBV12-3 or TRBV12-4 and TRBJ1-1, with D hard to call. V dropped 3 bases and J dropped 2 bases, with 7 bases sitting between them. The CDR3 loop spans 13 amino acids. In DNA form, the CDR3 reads TGTGCCAGCAGTTTCAAAGTCAACACTGAAGCTTTCTTT. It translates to CASSFKVNTEAFF.

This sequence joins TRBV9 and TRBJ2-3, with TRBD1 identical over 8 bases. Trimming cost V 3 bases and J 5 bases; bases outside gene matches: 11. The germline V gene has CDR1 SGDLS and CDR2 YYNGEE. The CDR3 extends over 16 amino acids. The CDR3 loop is CASSALLGQGGDTQYF. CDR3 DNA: TGTGCCAGCAGCGCCCTCCTTGGACAGGGCGGAGATACGCAGTATTTT.

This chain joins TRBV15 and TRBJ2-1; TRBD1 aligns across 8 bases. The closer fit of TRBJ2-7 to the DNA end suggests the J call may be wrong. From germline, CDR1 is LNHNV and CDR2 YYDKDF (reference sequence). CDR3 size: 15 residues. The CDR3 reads CATSYDRGTYNEQYF. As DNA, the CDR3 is TGTGCCACCAGCTACGACAGGGGCACCTACAATGAGCAGTACTTC.

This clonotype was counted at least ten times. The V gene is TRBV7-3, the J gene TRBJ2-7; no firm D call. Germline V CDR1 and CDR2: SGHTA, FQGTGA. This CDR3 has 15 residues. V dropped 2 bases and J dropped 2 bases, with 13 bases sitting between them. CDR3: CASSLAPGPTYEQYF. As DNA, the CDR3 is TGTGCCAGCAGCTTAGCGCCAGGTCCTACCTACGAGCAGTACTTC.

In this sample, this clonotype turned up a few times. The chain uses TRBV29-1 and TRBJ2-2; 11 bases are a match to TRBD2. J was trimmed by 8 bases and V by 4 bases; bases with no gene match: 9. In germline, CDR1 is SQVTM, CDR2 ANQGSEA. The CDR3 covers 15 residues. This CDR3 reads CSVAETSGRTGELFF. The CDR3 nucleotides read TGCAGCGTTGCTGAAACTAGCGGGAGAACTGGGGAGCTGTTTTTT.

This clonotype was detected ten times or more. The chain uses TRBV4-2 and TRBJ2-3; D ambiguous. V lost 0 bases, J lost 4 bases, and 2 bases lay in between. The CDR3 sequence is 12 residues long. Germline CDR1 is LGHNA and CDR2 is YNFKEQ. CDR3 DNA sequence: TGTGCCAGCAGCCAAGAGTCAGATACGCAGTATTTT. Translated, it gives CASSQESDTQYF.

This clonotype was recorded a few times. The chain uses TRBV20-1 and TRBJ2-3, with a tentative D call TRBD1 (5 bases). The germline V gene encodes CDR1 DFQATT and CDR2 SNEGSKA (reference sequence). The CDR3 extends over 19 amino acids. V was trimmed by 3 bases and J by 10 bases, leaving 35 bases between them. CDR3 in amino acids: CSASAEGKRGTPYQVAQYF. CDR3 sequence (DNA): TGCAGTGCTAGTGCTGAAGGGAAAAGGGGTACTCCCTACCAGGTGGCGCAGTATTTT.

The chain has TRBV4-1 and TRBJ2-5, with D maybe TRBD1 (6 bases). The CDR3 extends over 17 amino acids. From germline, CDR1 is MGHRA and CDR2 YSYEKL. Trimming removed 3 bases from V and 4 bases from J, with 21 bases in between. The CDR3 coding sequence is TGCGCCAGCAGCCAGGACCCCGGACAGAACTTCCTAGAGACCCAGTACTTC. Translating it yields CASSQDPGQNFLETQYF.

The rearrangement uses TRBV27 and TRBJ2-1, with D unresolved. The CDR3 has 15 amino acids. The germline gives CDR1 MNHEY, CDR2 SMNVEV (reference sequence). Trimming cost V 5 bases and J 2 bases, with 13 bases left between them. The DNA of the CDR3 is TGTGCCAGCAGTCATCAAGGCCCAACCTACAATGAGCAGTTCTTC. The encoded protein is CASSHQGPTYNEQFF.

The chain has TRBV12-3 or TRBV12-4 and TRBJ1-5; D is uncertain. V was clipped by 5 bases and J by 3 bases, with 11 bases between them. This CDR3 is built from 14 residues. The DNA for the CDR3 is TGTGCCAGCAGTCTCTTGCAGCACAATCAGCCCCAGCATTTT. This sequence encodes CASSLLQHNQPQHF.

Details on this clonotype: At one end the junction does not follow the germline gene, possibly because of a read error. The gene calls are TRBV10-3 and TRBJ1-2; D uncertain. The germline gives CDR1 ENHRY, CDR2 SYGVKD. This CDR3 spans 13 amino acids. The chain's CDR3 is CVISEDRDYGYTF. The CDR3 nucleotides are TGTGTCATCAGTGAGGACCGTGACTATGGCTACACCTTC.

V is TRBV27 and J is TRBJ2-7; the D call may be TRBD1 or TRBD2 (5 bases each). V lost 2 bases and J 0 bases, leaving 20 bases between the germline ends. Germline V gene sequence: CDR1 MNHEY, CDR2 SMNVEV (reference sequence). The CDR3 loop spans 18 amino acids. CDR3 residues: CASSLKPPGPNLSYEQYF. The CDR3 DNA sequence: TGTGCCAGCAGTTTAAAGCCCCCGGGACCCAACCTCTCCTACGAGCAGTACTTC.

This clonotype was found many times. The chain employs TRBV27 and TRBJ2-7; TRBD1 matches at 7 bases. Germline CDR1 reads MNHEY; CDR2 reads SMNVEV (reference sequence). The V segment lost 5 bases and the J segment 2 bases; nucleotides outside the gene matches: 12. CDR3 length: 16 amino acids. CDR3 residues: CASSNYDRAMTYEQYF. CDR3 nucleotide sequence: TGTGCCAGCAGTAACTACGACAGGGCCATGACCTACGAGCAGTACTTC.

The CDR3, as DNA: TGTGCCGGCGGACTCAGCCAAGAGCAGTTCTTC. Amino acids: CAGGLSQEQFF. V gene TRBV30 combines with J gene TRBJ2-1; a weak D match, TRBD2 (5 bases). V shed 8 bases and J shed 10 bases, with 15 bases lying between them. This CDR3 is 11 amino acids long. CDR1 is GTSNPN, CDR2 SVGIG, per germline (reference sequence).

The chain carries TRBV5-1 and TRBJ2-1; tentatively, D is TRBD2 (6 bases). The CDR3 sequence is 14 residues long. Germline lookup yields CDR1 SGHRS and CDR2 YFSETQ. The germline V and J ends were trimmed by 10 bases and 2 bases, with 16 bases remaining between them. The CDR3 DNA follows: TGCGCCTCCCGGCGGCGCGGGGCCTACAATGAGCAGTTCTTC. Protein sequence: CASRRRGAYNEQFF.

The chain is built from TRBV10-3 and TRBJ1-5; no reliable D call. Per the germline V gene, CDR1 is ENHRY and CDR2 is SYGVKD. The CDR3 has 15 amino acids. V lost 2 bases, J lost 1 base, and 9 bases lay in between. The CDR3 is CAISERQVSNQPQHF. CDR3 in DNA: TGTGCCATCAGTGAGAGGCAGGTGAGCAATCAGCCCCAGCATTTT.

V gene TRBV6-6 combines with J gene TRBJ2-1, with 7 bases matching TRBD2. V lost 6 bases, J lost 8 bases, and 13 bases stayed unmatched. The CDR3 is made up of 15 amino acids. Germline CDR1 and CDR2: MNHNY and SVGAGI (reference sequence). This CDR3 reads CASRGGSTSPDEQFF. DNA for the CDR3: TGTGCCAGCAGGGGGGGGTCGACTAGTCCGGATGAGCAGTTCTTC.

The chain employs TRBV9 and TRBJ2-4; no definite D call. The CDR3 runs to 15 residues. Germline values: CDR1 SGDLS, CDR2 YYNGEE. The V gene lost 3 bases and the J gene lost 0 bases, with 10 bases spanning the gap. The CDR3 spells CASSATDLAKNIQYF. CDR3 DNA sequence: TGTGCCAGCAGCGCCACGGACCTAGCCAAAAACATTCAGTACTTC.